One sample yielded the 18 T cell receptor beta chains listed below, sequenced in a study of T cell changes during pregnancy in multiple sclerosis. TCRdb keeps only in-frame clones here, not all; method: immunoSEQ multiplex PCR. Seen here are roughly 110,000 clones, around 90% observed once, and the top ten hold approximately 1.6%. The sample consisted of peripheral blood, taken after pregnancy. The origin of the receptors is a female donor with multiple sclerosis, enrolled in a pregnancy study.

The rearrangement uses TRBV5-4 and TRBJ1-4, with 8 bases matching TRBD1. The V and J ends lost 4 bases and 8 bases, in that order; junction bases with no gene match: 13. Germline loops: CDR1 SGHNT, CDR2 YYREEE (reference sequence). This CDR3 comprises 16 residues. The CDR3 DNA reads TGTGCCAGCAGCCCAGGACAGGGCCGGGGTTGGGAAAAACTGTTTTTT. Amino acid sequence: CASSPGQGRGWEKLFF. The full variable domain, in which reference TRBV5-4 and TRBJ1-4 provide the parts outside the CDR3, is ETGVTQSPTHLIKTRGQQVTLRCSSQSGHNTVSWYQQALGQGPQFIFQYYREEENGRGNFPPRFSGLQFPNYSSELNVNALELDDSALYLCASSPGQGRGWEKLFFGSGTQLSVL.

DNA for the CDR3: TGTGCCAGCTTATCGGCGGGCAACACTGAAGCTTTCTTT. Protein product: CASLSAGNTEAFF. The chain carries TRBV6-5 and TRBJ1-1, with no clear D. From germline, CDR1 is MNHEY and CDR2 SVGAGI. The ends were cut back, 8 bases at V and 2 bases at J, with 12 bases in the middle. CDR3 length: 13 residues.

The chain couples TRBV10-3 to TRBJ2-3; D is ambiguous. Deletions cut 2 bases from V and 4 bases from J, with 10 bases between. The CDR3 sequence is 14 residues long. Per germline, CDR1 ENHRY and CDR2 SYGVKD. CDR3 bases: TGTGCCATCAGTGAGACCCTTCAGGCAGATACGCAGTATTTT. Its protein is CAISETLQADTQYF.

The chain uses TRBV9 and TRBJ1-3, with 9 bases identical to TRBD1. V lost 5 bases, J lost 4 bases, and 4 bases stayed unmatched. Germline loops: CDR1 SGDLS, CDR2 YYNGEE. The CDR3 contains 14 residues. DNA of the CDR3: TGTGCCAGCAGTGTGACAGGGGGAGGAAACACCATATATTTT. This translates into CASSVTGGGNTIYF.

The V gene is TRBV5-1, the J gene TRBJ1-1; no definite D call. The germline V gene encodes CDR1 SGHRS and CDR2 YFSETQ. CDR3 length equals 14 residues. Trimming pared 1 base from V and 0 bases from J, leaving 7 bases between. CDR3 in DNA: TGCGCCAGCAGCTTGCCAGATATGAACACTGAAGCTTTCTTT. It encodes CASSLPDMNTEAFF.

This sequence joins TRBV10-3 and TRBJ1-1; 7 bases line up with TRBD1. V gave up 6 bases and J gave up 1 base; unmatched junction bases: 8. Germline CDR1 and CDR2: ENHRY and SYGVKD. The CDR3 is 15 residues long. The CDR3 loop reads CAIRLRQGSNTEAFF. DNA of the CDR3: TGTGCCATCAGACTGAGACAGGGATCGAACACTGAAGCTTTCTTT.

V is TRBV18 and J is TRBJ1-5, with TRBD1 matching 7 bases. Germline CDR1 reads KGHSH; CDR2 reads LQKENI. CDR3 length: 17 residues. V lost 2 bases and J lost 0; bases outside the gene matches: 7. This CDR3 reads CASSPRDSPYSNQPQHF. DNA for the CDR3: TGTGCCAGCTCACCAAGGGACAGCCCTTATAGCAATCAGCCCCAGCATTTT.

This clone was picked up many times. The chain employs TRBV29-1 and TRBJ2-7; 10 bases are a match to TRBD2. J lost 2 bases, V lost 4 bases, and 11 bases had no gene match. Germline lookup yields CDR1 SQVTM and CDR2 ANQGSEA. The CDR3 sequence is 16 residues long. CDR3: CSVGTFTSGAPYEQYF. For the CDR3, the DNA is TGCAGCGTTGGGACGTTTACTAGCGGGGCCCCCTACGAGCAGTACTTC.

This clone has just one count. The CDR3 region is CASSGMNTEAFF. The CDR3 DNA is TGTGCCAGCTCAGGGATGAACACTGAAGCTTTCTTT. The chain uses TRBV2 and TRBJ1-1; tentative D call: TRBD1 (5 bases). The CDR3 length is 12 residues. Trimming removed 8 bases at V and 0 bases at J, with 7 bases between. CDR1 is SNHLY, CDR2 FYNNEI, per germline.

V and J are TRBV6-1 and TRBJ2-1, with TRBD2 matching 8 bases. Germline loops: CDR1 MNHNS, CDR2 SASEGT. This CDR3 has 15 residues. V lost 5 bases and J lost 6; bases outside the gene matches: 9. The CDR3 spells CASSFTSGPSNEQFF. The CDR3 nucleotides are TGTGCCAGCAGTTTTACTAGCGGCCCCTCCAATGAGCAGTTCTTC.

The chain uses TRBV5-4 and TRBJ2-7; TRBD2 is a possible D gene (5 bases). The V end lost 3 bases, the J end lost 1 base, and 14 bases lay between the germline ends. Germline CDR1 SGHNT, CDR2 YYREEE (reference sequence). The CDR3 runs to 15 residues. DNA of the CDR3: TGTGCCAGCAGCTCAAGGGTGGGAGTTTCCTACGAGCAGTACTTC. This encodes CASSSRVGVSYEQYF. The variable domain in full, completed from reference TRBV5-4 and TRBJ2-7, reads ETGVTQSPTHLIKTRGQQVTLRCSSQSGHNTVSWYQQALGQGPQFIFQYYREEENGRGNFPPRFSGLQFPNYSSELNVNALELDDSALYLCASSSRVGVSYEQYFGPGTRLTVT.

CDR3 loop: CASSDRGGFYGYTF. CDR3 coding DNA: TGTGCCAGTAGCGACAGGGGCGGATTCTATGGCTACACCTTC. The rearrangement uses TRBV19 and TRBJ1-2; 8 bases fit TRBD1. This CDR3 is built from 14 residues. Losses at the gene ends were 6 bases for V and 4 bases for J; bases not matched to a gene: 7. Germline lookup yields CDR1 LNHDA and CDR2 SQIVND (reference sequence).

This clone was counted once. The CDR3 here is CASSPTDSRANYGYTF. The CDR3 coding sequence is TGTGCCAGCAGCCCTACCGACAGTAGAGCTAACTATGGCTACACCTTC. The J gene is TRBJ1-2, the V gene TRBV5-6, with D maybe TRBD1 (5 bases). CDR3 length equals 16 residues. V lost 4 bases, J lost 0 bases, and 16 bases lay in between. Germline CDR1 is SGHDT and CDR2 is YYEEEE.

The rearrangement uses TRBV7-2 and TRBJ2-7; TRBD2 matches 11 bases. Germline values: CDR1 SGHTA, CDR2 FQGNSA. The CDR3 is 16 amino acids. V lost 2 bases to trimming and J lost 0 bases; unmatched junction nucleotides: 3. In nucleotides, the CDR3 is TGTGCCAGCAGCTTAACTAGCGGGAGCCGCTCCTACGAGCAGTACTTC. The encoded protein is CASSLTSGSRSYEQYF.

The V call is TRBV10-3, the J call TRBJ1-2, with D unresolved. The CDR3 spans 14 residues. CDR1 and CDR2 from the germline V gene are ENHRY and SYGVKD. V lost 6 bases and J 0 bases, leaving 11 bases between the germline ends. CDR3 coding DNA: TGTGCCATCAGCGACGTCGGGGCTAACTATGGCTACACCTTC. The encoded protein is CAISDVGANYGYTF.

This chain uses TRBV5-6 with TRBJ2-3; 12 bases map to TRBD2. CDR3 length: 16 residues. Per germline, CDR1 SGHDT and CDR2 YYEEEE. Trimming at V came to 4 bases and at J to 3 bases, leaving 6 bases not matched to a gene. CDR3 sequence (DNA): TGTGCCAGCAGCCGACTAGCGGGAGTTTTGACAGATACGCAGTATTTT. It encodes CASSRLAGVLTDTQYF.

This chain uses TRBV2 with TRBJ1-4; TRBD1 agrees at 7 bases. The CDR3 sequence is 15 residues long. V trimming: 7 bases; J trimming: 1 base; junction bases outside the gene matches: 6. Germline loops: CDR1 SNHLY, CDR2 FYNNEI. The CDR3 coding sequence is TGTGCCAGCAAGCCCGACAGGGTAACTAATGAAAAACTGTTTTTT. Protein: CASKPDRVTNEKLFF. The variable domain in full, completed from reference TRBV2 and TRBJ1-4, reads EPEVTQTPSHQVTQMGQEVILRCVPISNHLYFYWYRQILGQKVEFLVSFYNNEISEKSEIFDDQFSVERPDGSNFTLKIRSTKLEDSAMYFCASKPDRVTNEKLFFGSGTQLSVL.

This clone was seen once. J is TRBJ2-7 and V is TRBV7-9; D perhaps matches TRBD2 (6 bases). The CDR3 loop spans 18 amino acids. Germline CDR1 is SEHNR and CDR2 is FQNEAQ (reference sequence). With 4 bases removed from V and 2 bases from J, the gap between germline ends came to 24 bases. The DNA of the CDR3 is TGTGCCAGCAGCTCCCCCGGGAGACAGACTGATATCGCCTACGAGCAGTACTTC. Its translation is CASSSPGRQTDIAYEQYF. Full variable domain (outside the CDR3, taken from reference TRBV7-9 and TRBJ2-7): DTGVSQNPRHKITKRGQNVTFRCDPISEHNRLYWYRQTLGQGPEFLTYFQNEAQLEKSRLLSDRFSAERPKGSFSTLEIQRTEQGDSAMYLCASSSPGRQTDIAYEQYFGPGTRLTVT.